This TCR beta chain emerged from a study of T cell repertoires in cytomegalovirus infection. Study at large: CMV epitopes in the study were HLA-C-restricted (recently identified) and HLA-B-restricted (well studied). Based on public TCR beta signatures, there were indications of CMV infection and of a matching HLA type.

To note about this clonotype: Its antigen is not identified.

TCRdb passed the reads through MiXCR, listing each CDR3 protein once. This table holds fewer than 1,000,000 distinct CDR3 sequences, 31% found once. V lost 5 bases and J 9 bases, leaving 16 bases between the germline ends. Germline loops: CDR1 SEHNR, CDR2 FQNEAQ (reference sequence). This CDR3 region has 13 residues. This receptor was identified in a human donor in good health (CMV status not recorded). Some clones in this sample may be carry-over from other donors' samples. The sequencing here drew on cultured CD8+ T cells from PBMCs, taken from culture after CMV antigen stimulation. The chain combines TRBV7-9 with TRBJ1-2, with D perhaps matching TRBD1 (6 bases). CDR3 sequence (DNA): TGTGCCAGCAGCCCACCCAGGAGGGGGAGCTACACCTTC. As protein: CASSPPRRGSYTF. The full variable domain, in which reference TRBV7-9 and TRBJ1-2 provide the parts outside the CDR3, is DTGVSQNPRHKITKRGQNVTFRCDPISEHNRLYWYRQTLGQGPEFLTYFQNEAQLEKSRLLSDRFSAERPKGSFSTLEIQRTEQGDSAMYLCASSPPRRGSYTFGSGTRLTVV.